The clone carrying this T cell receptor (beta chain) was counted between two and nine times. A second PCR, run for roughly 7 to 11 cycles, used a sample-barcoded 5' primer plus a J-beta primer mix. Each CDR3 protein is one row after TCRdb ran MiXCR on the 5' RACE reads. The table lists some 800,000 distinct CDR3 sequences, 20% to 25% of them singletons, with approximately 4% in the top ten. With 0 bases clipped from V and 5 bases from J, the junction kept 7 bases outside the gene matches. In germline, CDR1 is MGHRA, CDR2 YSYEKL. This CDR3 is built from 16 residues. This entry is derived from a study of blood T cells in healthy people across ages. The same sample was also studied in work on T cells of mothers and their children. In that study: Every mother supplied over 8 million TCR beta CDR3 reads and every child a few million.

The sequence came from a boy aged 10-17 years in good health. The material sequenced was blood. The V gene is TRBV4-1, the J gene TRBJ2-3, with 8 bases matching TRBD2. CDR3 nucleotides: TGCGCCAGCAGCCAAGAGCCAGCGGGGGTGGAAGATACGCAGTATTTT. Its translation: CASSQEPAGVEDTQYF.